This TCR beta chain was documented in a study of control samples from healthy donors and cancer patients. Assay: immunoSEQ multiplex PCR; the TCRdb copy retains only in-frame clones and omits some. The table has some 120,000 clones, more than 75% seen once. The CDR3 length is 15 residues. The germline V gene has CDR1 GTSNPN and CDR2 SVGIG (reference sequence). The germline V and J ends were trimmed by 4 bases and 3 bases, with 19 bases remaining between them. The receptor comes from a man in his late teens or twenties in good health. The specimen sequenced was blood. The chain joins TRBV30 to TRBJ2-7; D might be TRBD2 (6 bases). The DNA of the CDR3 is TGTGCCTGGACCTGGGGCGGGACCGTCGGCTACGAGCAGTACTTC. This translates into CAWTWGGTVGYEQYF. The variable domain in full, completed from reference TRBV30 and TRBJ2-7, reads SQTIHQWPATLVQPVGSPLSLECTVEGTSNPNLYWYRQAAGRGLQLLFYSVGIGQISSEVPQNLSASRPQDRQFILSSKKLLLSDSGFYLCAWTWGGTVGYEQYFGPGTRLTVT.